The present entry profiles one TCR beta chain with its context. Its antigen is currently unknown. Next came a second PCR, run for roughly 7 to 12 cycles, which used a sample-barcoded 5' primer along with a J-beta primer mix. A template-switch adaptor containing 12 random nucleotides labeled each cDNA molecule. TCRdb re-called the 5' RACE reads through MiXCR, storing one row per CDR3 protein. The sample yields about 970,000 distinct CDR3 sequences, roughly 51% seen once. This specimen comes from a study of blood T cells in healthy people across ages. Study results and caveats: The study lacked donor CMV status, which possibly confounded expanded clonotype changes. Diversity figures derived from one million T cells were judged to underestimate the true value. Older individuals had lower TCR beta diversity per million T cells (the decline was roughly linear).

The CDR3 loop spans 13 amino acids. Deletions cut 7 bases from V and 7 bases from J, with 10 bases between. Germline V gene sequence: CDR1 KGHDR, CDR2 SFDVKD. The source of this sequence is a woman aged 55-70 years in good health. Sequencing was done on a sample of blood. J is TRBJ1-6 and V is TRBV24-1; unclear D gene. Here the CDR3 reads CATRAARNSPLHF. The CDR3 DNA sequence: TGTGCCACCAGGGCAGCCAGAAATTCACCCCTCCACTTT.